This T cell receptor beta chain was sequenced during a study of response to subunit inactivated influenza vaccine. TCRdb analysed the RT-PCR reads with MiXCR anew, one entry per CDR3 protein. The repertoire consists of 650,000 to 850,000 distinct CDR3 sequences, with approximately 15% occurring once and the leading ten covering less than 7%. V was pared by 2 bases and J by 5 bases, with 6 bases of the junction left unmatched. Germline V gives CDR1 MNHEY, CDR2 SVGAGI. The CDR3 runs to 15 residues. This sequence joins TRBV6-5 and TRBJ1-3, with TRBD1 identical over 7 bases. The clonotype originates from a man over 45 who received an inactivated influenza vaccine. The sample here was PBMCs from blood, taken approximately 15 days before vaccination. CDR3 residues: CASSYQTGSRNTIYF. The CDR3 DNA reads TGTGCCAGCAGTTACCAGACAGGGTCTCGAAACACCATATATTTT.